This is a list of T cell receptor beta chains from one sample in a study. TCRdb analysed the 5' RACE reads with MiXCR anew, one entry per CDR3 protein. There are 8,000 to 8,500 distinct CDR3 sequences in the sample; around 67% occur only once, and 4.3% lies in the top ten. The sample was tumor-infiltrating naive CD4+ T cells sorted from the breast tumor. These TCRs come from a female donor with breast cancer. Both conserved end residues are part of each CDR3. A D gene is named only where the DNA matches it firmly. Some rows mark clone size as missing; the rest say once, few, many or name a class of expanded clone.

cdr3_length: 14
clone_size: NA
d_call: NA
v_call: TRBV12-3/TRBV12-4
j_call: TRBJ2-5
cdr3_aa: CASSLGGYGRTQYF
cdr3_nt: TGTGCCAGCAGTTTAGGGGGCTACGGAAGGACCCAGTACTTC

cdr3_length: 18
clone_size: NA
d_call: TRBD2
v_call: TRBV4-2
j_call: TRBJ2-5
cdr3_aa: CASSQDLAGGPNGETQYF
cdr3_nt: TGTGCCAGCAGCCAAGACTTAGCGGGAGGGCCAAATGGAGAGACCCAGTACTTC

cdr3_length: 16
clone_size: NA
d_call: NA
v_call: TRBV11-2
j_call: TRBJ2-3
cdr3_aa: CASSFEARRGEDTQYF
cdr3_nt: TGTGCCAGCAGCTTCGAGGCGAGGCGGGGTGAAGATACGCAGTATTTT

cdr3_length: 16
clone_size: NA
d_call: NA
v_call: TRBV12-3/TRBV12-4
j_call: TRBJ1-5
cdr3_aa: CASSGGYGVSNQPQHF
cdr3_nt: TGTGCCAGCAGTGGGGGGTACGGGGTTAGCAATCAGCCCCAGCATTTT

cdr3_length: 14
clone_size: NA
d_call: TRBD1
v_call: TRBV30
j_call: TRBJ1-1
cdr3_aa: CAWTGQGRNTEAFF
cdr3_nt: TGTGCCTGGACGGGACAGGGTCGGAACACTGAAGCTTTCTTT

cdr3_length: 16
clone_size: NA
d_call: NA
v_call: TRBV7-7
j_call: TRBJ2-5
cdr3_aa: CASSLGSRDDGETQYF
cdr3_nt: TGTGCTAGCAGCTTAGGAAGCAGGGACGATGGAGAGACCCAGTACTTC

cdr3_length: 13
clone_size: NA
d_call: TRBD2
v_call: TRBV29-1
j_call: TRBJ2-7
cdr3_aa: CSALAGGDREQYF
cdr3_nt: TGCAGCGCACTAGCGGGAGGTGATCGGGAGCAGTACTTC

cdr3_length: 16
clone_size: NA
d_call: NA
v_call: TRBV4-2
j_call: TRBJ1-5
cdr3_aa: CASSQEVAASNQPQHF
cdr3_nt: TGTGCCAGCAGCCAAGAAGTGGCAGCTAGCAATCAGCCCCAGCATTTT

cdr3_length: 15
clone_size: NA
d_call: TRBD2
v_call: TRBV6-4
j_call: TRBJ2-1
cdr3_aa: CASSERLAGTNEQFF
cdr3_nt: TGTGCCAGCAGTGAGCGGCTAGCGGGAACCAATGAGCAGTTCTTC

cdr3_length: 17
clone_size: few
d_call: TRBD1
v_call: TRBV20-1
j_call: TRBJ1-5
cdr3_aa: CSANRGQGDWGNQPQHF
cdr3_nt: TGCAGTGCCAACCGCGGACAGGGGGATTGGGGCAATCAGCCCCAGCATTTT

cdr3_length: 13
clone_size: NA
d_call: NA
v_call: TRBV20-1
j_call: TRBJ2-3
cdr3_aa: CSASSGSTDTQYF
cdr3_nt: TGCAGTGCTAGTTCAGGGAGCACAGATACGCAGTATTTT

cdr3_length: 14
clone_size: NA
d_call: TRBD1
v_call: TRBV5-1
j_call: TRBJ1-5
cdr3_aa: CASSLGTGSQPQHF
cdr3_nt: TGCGCCAGCAGCCTCGGGACAGGGAGTCAGCCCCAGCATTTT

cdr3_length: 15
clone_size: NA
d_call: NA
v_call: TRBV7-2
j_call: TRBJ2-2
cdr3_aa: CASSQRTDLNGELFF
cdr3_nt: TGTGCCAGCAGCCAGCGGACAGACCTCAACGGGGAGCTGTTTTTT

cdr3_length: 14
clone_size: NA
d_call: NA
v_call: TRBV5-1
j_call: TRBJ1-5
cdr3_aa: CASSSNPGNQPQHF
cdr3_nt: TGCGCCAGCAGCTCCAACCCGGGGAATCAGCCCCAGCACTTT

cdr3_length: 16
clone_size: NA
d_call: TRBD1
v_call: TRBV7-3
j_call: TRBJ1-2
cdr3_aa: CASSFDSQGGEHGYTF
cdr3_nt: TGTGCCAGCAGCTTCGACTCACAGGGGGGAGAGCATGGCTACACCTTC

cdr3_length: 14
clone_size: NA
d_call: NA
v_call: TRBV12-5
j_call: TRBJ2-1
cdr3_aa: CASGLGQNNNEQFF
cdr3_nt: TGTGCTAGTGGTTTGGGCCAGAATAACAATGAGCAGTTCTTC

cdr3_length: 15
clone_size: large
d_call: TRBD1
v_call: TRBV5-1
j_call: TRBJ2-5
cdr3_aa: CASTSGQGNQETQYF
cdr3_nt: TGCGCCAGCACTTCGGGACAGGGGAACCAAGAGACCCAGTACTTC

cdr3_length: 15
clone_size: once
d_call: NA
v_call: TRBV28
j_call: TRBJ2-2
cdr3_aa: CASSLPGFLTGELFF
cdr3_nt: TGTGCCAGCAGTTTGCCGGGTTTTTTGACCGGGGAGCTGTTTTTT

cdr3_length: 17
clone_size: NA
d_call: TRBD1
v_call: TRBV28
j_call: TRBJ1-5
cdr3_aa: CASTSGGWVSGNQPQHF
cdr3_nt: TGTGCCAGCACCTCAGGGGGTTGGGTTAGTGGCAATCAGCCCCAGCATTTT

cdr3_length: 14
clone_size: NA
d_call: NA
v_call: TRBV6-1
j_call: TRBJ1-6
cdr3_aa: CASSEAIGNSPLHF
cdr3_nt: TGTGCCAGCAGTGAAGCAATAGGTAATTCACCCCTCCACTTT

cdr3_length: 14
clone_size: NA
d_call: TRBD1
v_call: TRBV5-1
j_call: TRBJ2-1
cdr3_aa: CASSLGDRVNEQFF
cdr3_nt: TGCGCCAGCAGCTTGGGGGACAGGGTCAATGAGCAGTTCTTC

cdr3_length: 14
clone_size: medium-sized
d_call: NA
v_call: TRBV7-9
j_call: TRBJ2-1
cdr3_aa: CASSLKGFYNEQFF
cdr3_nt: TGTGCCAGCAGCTTAAAGGGGTTCTACAATGAGCAGTTCTTC

cdr3_length: 17
clone_size: NA
d_call: NA
v_call: TRBV7-6
j_call: TRBJ2-5
cdr3_aa: CASSRSWAGEIGDAQYF
cdr3_nt: TGTGCCAGCAGCCGTTCCTGGGCAGGGGAGATCGGAGACGCCCAGTACTTC

cdr3_length: 14
clone_size: once
d_call: NA
v_call: TRBV6-5
j_call: TRBJ1-5
cdr3_aa: CASSYSARNQPQHF
cdr3_nt: TGTGCCAGCAGTTACTCCGCCAGAAATCAGCCCCAGCATTTT

cdr3_length: 14
clone_size: NA
d_call: NA
v_call: TRBV5-1
j_call: TRBJ2-7
cdr3_aa: CASSNPGFSYEQYF
cdr3_nt: TGCGCCAGCAGCAACCCGGGTTTCTCCTACGAGCAGTACTTC

cdr3_length: 14
clone_size: NA
d_call: NA
v_call: TRBV12-3/TRBV12-4
j_call: TRBJ2-7
cdr3_aa: CASSRGGAFNEQYF
cdr3_nt: TGTGCCAGCAGCCGTGGGGGGGCCTTCAACGAGCAGTACTTC

cdr3_length: 13
clone_size: NA
d_call: NA
v_call: TRBV7-2
j_call: TRBJ2-3
cdr3_aa: CASSSDYTDTQYF
cdr3_nt: TGTGCCAGCAGCTCGGACTACACAGATACGCAGTATTTT

cdr3_length: 17
clone_size: few
d_call: TRBD2
v_call: TRBV5-1
j_call: TRBJ2-2
cdr3_aa: CASSPRLAGTNTGELFF
cdr3_nt: TGCGCCAGCAGCCCTAGACTAGCGGGGACGAACACCGGGGAGCTGTTTTTT

cdr3_length: 13
clone_size: NA
d_call: NA
v_call: TRBV20-1
j_call: TRBJ2-1
cdr3_aa: CSARAPTGNEQFF
cdr3_nt: TGCAGTGCTAGAGCTCCGACGGGAAATGAGCAGTTCTTC

cdr3_length: 14
clone_size: NA
d_call: TRBD2
v_call: TRBV20-1
j_call: TRBJ2-1
cdr3_aa: CSARLAGVYNEQFF
cdr3_nt: TGCAGTGCTAGACTAGCGGGGGTTTACAATGAGCAGTTCTTC

cdr3_length: 14
clone_size: NA
d_call: NA
v_call: TRBV20-1
j_call: TRBJ2-1
cdr3_aa: CSATPAQTYNEQFF
cdr3_nt: TGCAGTGCTACCCCGGCTCAGACCTACAATGAGCAGTTCTTC

cdr3_length: 18
clone_size: NA
d_call: NA
v_call: TRBV11-2
j_call: TRBJ1-1
cdr3_aa: CASSSQTGTGNMNTEAFF
cdr3_nt: TGTGCCAGCAGCTCCCAGACCGGGACGGGAAACATGAACACTGAAGCTTTCTTT

cdr3_length: 13
clone_size: NA
d_call: NA
v_call: TRBV3-1
j_call: TRBJ1-2
cdr3_aa: CASSARAGHGYTF
cdr3_nt: TGTGCCAGCAGCGCAAGAGCAGGCCATGGCTACACCTTC

cdr3_length: 15
clone_size: NA
d_call: NA
v_call: TRBV5-1
j_call: TRBJ1-5
cdr3_aa: CASSLVPGPNQPQHF
cdr3_nt: TGCGCCAGCAGCTTGGTACCGGGCCCTAATCAGCCCCAGCATTTT

cdr3_length: 12
clone_size: NA
d_call: NA
v_call: TRBV7-2
j_call: TRBJ1-5
cdr3_aa: CASSFRAQPQHF
cdr3_nt: TGTGCCAGCAGCTTCAGGGCCCAGCCCCAGCATTTT

cdr3_length: 14
clone_size: NA
d_call: TRBD1
v_call: TRBV12-3/TRBV12-4
j_call: TRBJ1-5
cdr3_aa: CASSPRQGTQPQHF
cdr3_nt: TGTGCCAGCAGTCCGAGACAGGGTACTCAGCCCCAGCATTTT

cdr3_length: 16
clone_size: NA
d_call: NA
v_call: TRBV7-9
j_call: TRBJ1-5
cdr3_aa: CASSLGKDGGAQPQHF
cdr3_nt: TGTGCCAGCAGCTTAGGCAAGGACGGGGGGGCTCAGCCCCAGCATTTT

cdr3_length: 15
clone_size: NA
d_call: NA
v_call: TRBV6-5
j_call: TRBJ1-5
cdr3_aa: CASYNKGGPNQPQHF
cdr3_nt: TGTGCCAGCTATAACAAGGGCGGGCCTAATCAGCCCCAGCATTTT

cdr3_length: 14
clone_size: NA
d_call: TRBD1
v_call: TRBV5-6
j_call: TRBJ2-1
cdr3_aa: CASDRGLRHNEQFF
cdr3_nt: TGTGCCAGCGACAGGGGGTTACGGCACAATGAGCAGTTCTTC

cdr3_length: 17
clone_size: NA
d_call: NA
v_call: TRBV7-8
j_call: TRBJ1-4
cdr3_aa: CASSLRTWAATNEKLFF
cdr3_nt: TGTGCCAGCAGCTTAAGGACATGGGCCGCAACTAATGAAAAACTGTTTTTT

cdr3_length: 16
clone_size: NA
d_call: TRBD2
v_call: TRBV12-3/TRBV12-4
j_call: TRBJ2-4
cdr3_aa: CASSLSPGGRLGIQYF
cdr3_nt: TGTGCCAGCAGTTTATCACCGGGAGGGCGCCTGGGCATTCAGTACTTC

cdr3_length: 12
clone_size: NA
d_call: NA
v_call: TRBV29-1
j_call: TRBJ2-1
cdr3_aa: CSVEPGPNEQFF
cdr3_nt: TGCAGCGTTGAACCGGGTCCGAATGAGCAGTTCTTC

cdr3_length: 12
clone_size: NA
d_call: NA
v_call: TRBV12-3/TRBV12-4
j_call: TRBJ1-2
cdr3_aa: CASRGDNYGYTF
cdr3_nt: TGTGCCAGCAGAGGAGATAACTATGGCTACACCTTC

cdr3_length: 14
clone_size: few
d_call: NA
v_call: TRBV20-1
j_call: TRBJ1-2
cdr3_aa: CSARDPRPFYGYTF
cdr3_nt: TGCAGTGCTAGAGACCCCCGCCCATTCTATGGCTACACCTTC

cdr3_length: 15
clone_size: NA
d_call: NA
v_call: TRBV3-1
j_call: TRBJ1-1
cdr3_aa: CASSPSSPQNTEAFF
cdr3_nt: TGTGCCAGCAGCCCAAGTAGCCCCCAGAACACTGAAGCTTTCTTT

cdr3_length: 15
clone_size: NA
d_call: NA
v_call: TRBV6-6
j_call: TRBJ1-5
cdr3_aa: CASAPSDRGHQPQHF
cdr3_nt: TGTGCCAGCGCTCCAAGTGATCGGGGGCATCAGCCCCAGCATTTT

cdr3_length: 15
clone_size: NA
d_call: TRBD2
v_call: TRBV7-8
j_call: TRBJ2-3
cdr3_aa: CASGRGLADTDTQYF
cdr3_nt: TGTGCCAGCGGACGGGGACTAGCGGACACAGATACGCAGTATTTT

cdr3_length: 13
clone_size: NA
d_call: NA
v_call: TRBV7-7
j_call: TRBJ2-5
cdr3_aa: CASSPWLGETQYF
cdr3_nt: TGTGCTAGCAGCCCCTGGCTGGGAGAGACCCAGTACTTC

cdr3_length: 15
clone_size: NA
d_call: NA
v_call: TRBV20-1
j_call: TRBJ2-1
cdr3_aa: CSARTQSGTYNEQFF
cdr3_nt: TGCAGTGCTAGAACCCAAAGCGGTACCTACAATGAGCAGTTCTTC

cdr3_length: 13
clone_size: NA
d_call: NA
v_call: TRBV7-3
j_call: TRBJ1-1
cdr3_aa: CASSAQAATEAFF
cdr3_nt: TGTGCCAGCAGCGCCCAGGCGGCCACGGAAGCTTTCTTT

cdr3_length: 15
clone_size: NA
d_call: TRBD1
v_call: TRBV12-3/TRBV12-4
j_call: TRBJ1-1
cdr3_aa: CASSPTLAGGPEAFF
cdr3_nt: TGTGCCAGCAGTCCTACCTTAGCAGGGGGCCCTGAAGCTTTCTTT

cdr3_length: 19
clone_size: NA
d_call: TRBD2
v_call: TRBV5-6
j_call: TRBJ2-1
cdr3_aa: CASSRPGLAGGPGYNEQFF
cdr3_nt: TGTGCCAGCAGTCGACCGGGACTAGCGGGGGGGCCGGGCTACAATGAGCAGTTCTTC

cdr3_length: 13
clone_size: NA
d_call: TRBD2
v_call: TRBV5-1
j_call: TRBJ2-1
cdr3_aa: CASSPSTSDEQFF
cdr3_nt: TGCGCCAGCAGCCCAAGCACTAGCGATGAGCAGTTCTTC

cdr3_length: 14
clone_size: few
d_call: NA
v_call: TRBV5-1
j_call: TRBJ2-3
cdr3_aa: CASSLGQTTDTQYF
cdr3_nt: TGCGCCAGCAGCTTGGGACAGACCACAGATACGCAGTATTTT

cdr3_length: 12
clone_size: NA
d_call: NA
v_call: TRBV20-1
j_call: TRBJ1-1
cdr3_aa: CSAIEGRGEAFF
cdr3_nt: TGCAGTGCTATTGAGGGAAGAGGAGAAGCTTTCTTT

cdr3_length: 13
clone_size: NA
d_call: NA
v_call: TRBV20-1
j_call: TRBJ2-1
cdr3_aa: CSARASYSGEQFF
cdr3_nt: TGCAGTGCTAGGGCAAGTTATTCGGGTGAGCAGTTCTTC

cdr3_length: 13
clone_size: NA
d_call: NA
v_call: TRBV7-3
j_call: TRBJ2-1
cdr3_aa: CASSPGPWNEQFF
cdr3_nt: TGTGCCAGCAGCCCAGGGCCTTGGAATGAGCAGTTCTTC

cdr3_length: 14
clone_size: NA
d_call: TRBD2
v_call: TRBV20-1
j_call: TRBJ2-2
cdr3_aa: CSARKTSGLGELFF
cdr3_nt: TGCAGTGCTAGAAAGACTAGCGGCCTAGGGGAGCTGTTTTTT

cdr3_length: 13
clone_size: NA
d_call: NA
v_call: TRBV5-1
j_call: TRBJ2-5
cdr3_aa: CASSLVPGETQYF
cdr3_nt: TGCGCCAGCAGCTTGGTACCGGGGGAGACCCAGTACTTC